Each of the 7 T cell receptor beta chains below was sequenced from the same sample in a study of molecular identifiers for immune sequencing clone quantification listed by TCRdb under 2018. Libraries were constructed by PCR. Sequencing instrument: NextSeq 500. The public reads were reanalyzed by TCRdb: fastp trimming at Q25, MiXCR alignment, in-frame beta chains only. Each CDR3 protein appears once, grouped with its most common genes and DNA. For this sample the table gives around 480,000 distinct CDR3 sequences, of which about 26% were detected only once. Of the sample, approximately 0.8% is held by the ten largest clones. The sequencing sample was made of naive CD8+ T cells from blood, with Jurkat cell RNA spiked in. The sample's cell subset or site label, decoded: FACS-sorted CD8+CD4-CCR7+CD45RA+ naive T cells. These receptors were taken from a human donor in good health. Some libraries in this study had Jurkat cell RNA spiked in.

V usage is TRBV27 and J usage is TRBJ2-7; D might be TRBD2 (7 bases). This CDR3 region has 15 residues. Looked up from germline, CDR1 is MNHEY and CDR2 is SMNVEV (reference sequence). Deletions cut 5 bases from V and 0 bases from J, with 14 bases between. The CDR3, as DNA: TGTGCCAGCAGTCCCGAGGGGGGGCCCTCCTACGAGCAGTACTTC. Translation: CASSPEGGPSYEQYF.

The chain carries TRBV12-3 or TRBV12-4 and TRBJ1-2; D not resolved. This CDR3 has 15 residues. Deletions cut 1 base from V and 7 bases from J, with 16 bases between. This chain's CDR3 is CASSLGVRAGLGYTF. The CDR3 nucleotides are TGTGCCAGCAGTTTAGGTGTCCGGGCAGGCCTTGGCTACACCTTC.

There are a few counts of this clonotype. This chain joins TRBV12-3 or TRBV12-4 and TRBJ1-1, with D perhaps TRBD1 (5 bases). The CDR3 has 15 residues. V lost 5 bases to trimming and J lost 1 base, with 14 bases between them. The CDR3 region is CASSPRQYSNTEAFF. CDR3 DNA sequence: TGTGCCAGCAGTCCAAGACAGTACTCGAACACTGAAGCTTTCTTT.

This chain joins TRBV7-8 and TRBJ1-1; D is unclear. Germline V gives CDR1 SGHVS, CDR2 FQNEAQ. Trimming pared 3 bases from V and 4 bases from J, leaving 9 bases between. CDR3 length: 13 residues. CDR3 loop: CASSFSDGTEAFF. The CDR3 nucleotides read TGTGCCAGCAGCTTTTCAGACGGCACTGAAGCTTTCTTT.

This clonotype occurred many times. The CDR3 is CSVDFVGLAGVKDTQYF. The CDR3 region has the DNA TGCAGCGTTGATTTTGTGGGACTAGCGGGAGTTAAAGATACGCAGTATTTT. This rearrangement joins TRBV29-1 to TRBJ2-3; TRBD2 matches at 14 bases. The trim removed 3 bases at V and 5 bases at J, leaving 10 bases unmatched. CDR3 length equals 17 residues. The germline CDR1 and CDR2 sequences are SQVTM and ANQGSEA.

This clonotype was picked up a small number of times. The V call is TRBV7-9, the J call TRBJ1-1, with D possibly being TRBD1 (5 bases). CDR1 and CDR2 (germline): SEHNR, FQNEAQ (reference sequence). V was clipped by 8 bases and J by 1 base, with 17 bases between them. The CDR3 has 15 amino acids. The CDR3: CASRSPGLGNTEAFF. The CDR3 DNA follows: TGTGCCAGCCGCAGCCCGGGACTGGGGAACACTGAAGCTTTCTTT.

With regard to this clonotype: It may be a read error: a sequence one base away is much more abundant. CDR3 sequence: CSALSRAFYEQYF. The CDR3 bases are TGCAGTGCTTTAAGCAGGGCATTTTACGAGCAGTACTTC. This chain links TRBV20-1 with TRBJ2-7, with a possible D match to TRBD1 (5 bases). The CDR3 contains 13 residues. CDR1 and CDR2 (germline): DFQATT, SNEGSKA (reference sequence). V dropped 5 bases and J dropped 4 bases, with 15 bases sitting between them.